The clone carrying this TCR beta chain appeared a few times. V dropped 5 bases and J dropped 0; count of bases not matched to a gene: 7. Germline loops: CDR1 SGHDN, CDR2 FVKESK. The CDR3 length is 16 residues. These data come from a study of blood T cell repertoires in COVID-19. Patients at the Seattle site were enrolled during active infection and followed longitudinally. In the authors' methods: Quantification of nucleated cells was approximated via reference gene primer amplification. Here immunoSEQ multiplex PCR was the method, and the copy in TCRdb shows in-frame clones only, minus some. The DNA gave D and trimming, while V, J and clone size come from that table. The sample lists about 170,000 clones, roughly 80% occurring once.

The sequence was collected from a woman aged 70-85 years with COVID-19, enrolled during active disease. The rearrangement links TRBV14 to TRBJ1-1; TRBD1 matches at 9 bases. Sequences were obtained from peripheral blood. DNA for the CDR3: TGTGCCAGCAGCTCGGGACAGGGTTTCATGAACACTGAAGCTTTCTTT. It is translated as CASSSGQGFMNTEAFF. Based on the CDR3 plus reference TRBV14 and TRBJ1-1, the full variable domain is EAGVTQFPSHSVIEKGQTVTLRCDPISGHDNLYWYRRVMGKEIKFLLHFVKESKQDESGMPNNRFLAERTGGTYSTLKVQPAELEDSGVYFCASSSGQGFMNTEAFFGQGTRLTVV.